Presented here are 8 T cell receptor beta chains from one specimen sequenced in a study of blood T cell repertoires in COVID-19. Data came from immunoSEQ multiplex PCR; TCRdb stores just in-frame clones and leaves some out. Of some 200,000 clones listed, 85% were seen once; the top ten hold more than 2%. Sequencing was carried out using peripheral blood. Receptors were obtained from a woman aged 70-85 years with COVID-19, enrolled during active disease.

The chain employs TRBV19 and TRBJ2-6; D may be TRBD1 (5 bases). Germline lookup yields CDR1 LNHDA and CDR2 SQIVND (reference sequence). Trimming removed 3 bases from V and 0 bases from J, with 18 bases in between. This CDR3 has 19 residues. Here the CDR3 DNA reads TGTGCCAGTAGTATTGATGGACAAGCCTATAGCTCTGGGGCCAACGTCCTGACTTTC. Its protein product is CASSIDGQAYSSGANVLTF.

The rearrangement links TRBV5-8 to TRBJ1-3; D may be TRBD1 (5 bases). CDR1 SGHTS and CDR2 YDEGEE come from the germline V gene. CDR3 length: 15 residues. V gave up 4 bases and J gave up 2 bases, with 13 bases separating them. This CDR3 is CASSQVRGTGNTIYF. In DNA, the CDR3 is TGTGCCAGCAGCCAAGTAAGGGGAACTGGAAACACCATATATTTT.

This clone has more than one count but fewer than ten. This sequence joins TRBV9 and TRBJ2-2; 7 nucleotides match TRBD1. V trimming: 4 bases; J trimming: 8 bases; junction bases outside the gene matches: 14. This CDR3 contains 16 residues. Germline CDR1 is SGDLS and CDR2 is YYNGEE. The CDR3 DNA is TGTGCCAGCAGCCTCACAGGGGACCTGCCGACTGGGGAGCTGTTTTTT. Protein product: CASSLTGDLPTGELFF.

DNA of the CDR3: TGCAGCGTTGATCAGGCAGGCTACAATGAGCAGTTCTTC. It codes for CSVDQAGYNEQFF. This sequence joins TRBV29-1 and TRBJ2-1; D remains ambiguous. Germline V gene sequence: CDR1 SQVTM, CDR2 ANQGSEA. The CDR3 is 13 amino acids. Trimming pared 3 bases from V and 3 bases from J, leaving 9 bases between.

V usage is TRBV25-1 and J usage is TRBJ1-2, with 10 bases identical to TRBD1. V lost 4 bases to trimming and J lost 8 bases; unmatched junction nucleotides: 7. The germline V gene encodes CDR1 MGHDK and CDR2 SYGVNS. The CDR3 is made up of 14 amino acids. The CDR3 coding sequence is TGTGCCAGCAGTGTTGGACAGGGGGTACGCGGCTACACCTTC. Encoded protein: CASSVGQGVRGYTF.

V and J are TRBV7-2 and TRBJ2-7, with D tentatively TRBD1 (6 bases). The length of the CDR3 is 16 residues. CDR1 and CDR2 from the germline V gene are SGHTA and FQGNSA. Trimming shortened V by 4 bases and J by 3 bases, and 19 bases separated the two germline ends. CDR3 in amino acids: CASSSLTGKSLYEQYF. The CDR3 region has the DNA TGTGCCAGCAGCTCCCTAACAGGGAAAAGTCTCTACGAGCAGTACTTC.

This rearrangement joins TRBV4-1 to TRBJ1-3; D is perhaps TRBD1 (5 bases). Trimming cost V 7 bases and J 4 bases, with 14 bases left between them. The CDR3 consists of 14 residues. In germline, CDR1 is MGHRA, CDR2 YSYEKL. The DNA of the CDR3 is TGCGCCAGCACCCCAAGGGGAGGAGGAAACACCATATATTTT. It yields the protein CASTPRGGGNTIYF.

The CDR3 nucleotides are TGTGCCAGCAGCTCCCAAGGGAGGACCAATTCCCCCTACGAGCAGTACTTC. Amino acids: CASSSQGRTNSPYEQYF. This chain joins TRBV7-2 and TRBJ2-7; tentatively, D is TRBD2 (6 bases). Germline lookup yields CDR1 SGHTA and CDR2 FQGNSA. V was trimmed by 4 bases and J by 2 bases, leaving 21 bases between them. This CDR3 is built from 17 residues.